This T cell receptor (beta chain) was identified during a study of blood T cell repertoires in COVID-19. Study-wide background: T cells, B-cell-depleted T cells, or PBMCs provided the cDNA or gDNA that served as material.

Methods used by the authors: The authors estimated nucleated cell counts from reference gene primer amplification. Libraries were prepared by immunoSEQ multiplex PCR; TCRdb keeps only in-frame clonotypes and omits some of them. V, J and clone size derive from that table, while D and trimming were established from the DNA sequence. The data contain roughly 130,000 clones, approximately 80% of them singletons. The CDR3 covers 12 residues. Trimming shortened V by 8 bases and J by 4 bases, and 12 bases separated the two germline ends. The V gene's germline CDR1 is LNHDA and CDR2 SQIVND (reference sequence). A single count supports this clone.

The origin of this receptor is a man between 35 and 55 years old with active or convalescent COVID-19. V and J are TRBV19 and TRBJ2-7; D is perhaps TRBD1 (6 bases). Sequencing was carried out using peripheral blood. CDR3 sequence: CASGLTGYEQYF. DNA of the CDR3: TGTGCCAGTGGGCTCACAGGGTACGAGCAGTACTTC.